This TCR beta chain was identified during a study of OX40 agonist ivuxolimab in advanced cancers. General notes on the study: Ivuxolimab, which targeted the costimulatory receptor OX40 (CD134), was an agonistic, fully human IgG2 monoclonal antibody. Intravenous ivuxolimab was administered to patients every 2 weeks at six dose levels: 0.01, 0.1, 0.3, 1.5, 3 and 10 mg/kg. Of the 50 or so patients in dose escalation, around 19 had hepatocellular carcinoma, around 15 had melanoma, 9 had renal cell carcinoma and 9 had head and neck cancer. In the dose-escalation cohort, approximately 80% of patients were male, and the mean age was around 65 years with a range of roughly 20 to 85. Prior anti-PD-1, anti-PD-L1 or anti-CTLA-4 therapy was permitted, and approximately 39% of dose-escalation patients had received checkpoint inhibitors. Partial responses occurred in three dose-escalation patients, of whom one had hepatocellular carcinoma and two had cutaneous melanoma. Peripheral TCRbeta sequencing was intended to test whether TCR sequence diversity was altered and clonal T-cell expansion was caused by ivuxolimab. The paper covers the monotherapy dose-escalation part of the phase I ivuxolimab trial, which included N of about 50 patients.

General findings and caveats noted by the study authors: After ivuxolimab, CD8+ T cells had more expanded clones than CD4+ T cells on average. Antigen specificity was not determined for the clonally expanded peripheral T cells. Partial responders in the 0.1-3.0 mg/kg groups had among the lowest normalized peripheral clonal expansion, especially among CD8+ T cells. At doses from 0.1 to 3.0 mg/kg, clonal expansion was seen in both CD4+ and CD8+ blood T cells between baseline and week 6. Low levels of normalized T-cell clonal expansion were also seen in some nonresponding patients.

On this clone itself: Its antigen target is currently unknown. No base-level quality is on record; no much larger clone is a single base apart.

Genomic DNA was extracted from sorted cells for sequencing of the TCRbeta CDR3 region. The immunoSEQ Assay was used to sequence the TCRbeta CDR3 regions. In its TCRdb copy, this immuneACCESS table keeps in-frame sequences only and misses some clones. Where compared with another copy, unresolved V genes explain less than half of these, and the others have no known cause. This sample comprises about 28,000 clones, less than 85% of them detected only once. Clones ranked in the top ten supply roughly 29% of the sample. The trial excluded patients who had a history of autoimmune disease or were on systemic immunosuppression. Peripheral blood for TCR sequencing was drawn from every dose cohort at baseline, at cycle 4 day 1 and at cycle 7 day 1. Samples came from an open-label, multicenter, first-in-human phase I dose-escalation trial of ivuxolimab. Adults with locally advanced or metastatic melanoma, renal cell carcinoma, hepatocellular carcinoma or head and neck squamous cell carcinoma were enrolled in the trial. Before TCR sequencing, CD4+ and CD8+ T cells were separately sorted from peripheral blood.

The CDR3 runs 15 amino acids, cysteine and phenylalanine included. Kept here is only the CDR3 DNA, which spans 45 bases and is read in frame from base 1. The trim is 5 bases for V and 3 bases for J, with a gap of 14 bases between the germline ends. CDR1 and CDR2 (MNHEY, SVGAGI) derive from the germline V gene. The TCR originated in an adult with an advanced solid tumor such as melanoma, head and neck, liver or kidney cancer. The receptor chain draws on TRBV6-5 and TRBJ1-5; the D gene identity is not certain. Sequences were derived from CD4+ or CD8+ T cells sorted from blood, sampled in a trial of the OX40 agonist ivuxolimab. In nucleotides, the sequence is TGTGCCAGCAGTCCCCACCCGGGCCCCAATCAGCCCCAGCATTTT. This translates into CASSPHPGPNQPQHF.